Here is one T cell receptor (beta chain) with its context. The antigen remains undetermined. The sample originates from a study of lymphopenia after photon versus proton radiotherapy. The table came from immunoSEQ multiplex PCR; TCRdb's copy has only in-frame clones and leaves some out. The repertoire holds about 26,000 clones, under 95% seen once, with 0.65% to 0.85% in the top ten. With 1 base removed from V and 1 base from J, the gap between germline ends came to 3 bases. Per the germline V gene, CDR1 is PRHDT and CDR2 is FYEKMQ (reference sequence). The CDR3 is made up of 13 amino acids. Study-level results: A bigger post-nadir fall in TCR diversity correlated inversely with survival time in deceased patients. Under photons, naive T cells and diversity fell while effector/memory populations rose. After lymphocyte nadir, photon-treated repertoires showed oligoclonal expansion, especially CD8+ Temra.

V usage is TRBV13 and J usage is TRBJ2-3, with unresolved D. The receptor comes from a woman in her forties or fifties with cholangiocarcinoma. This sample comprised peripheral blood, obtained from a patient treated with photon-based radiotherapy. The CDR3, as DNA: TGTGCCAGCAGCTTAGCCCGCACAGATACGCAGTATTTT. It codes for CASSLARTDTQYF.